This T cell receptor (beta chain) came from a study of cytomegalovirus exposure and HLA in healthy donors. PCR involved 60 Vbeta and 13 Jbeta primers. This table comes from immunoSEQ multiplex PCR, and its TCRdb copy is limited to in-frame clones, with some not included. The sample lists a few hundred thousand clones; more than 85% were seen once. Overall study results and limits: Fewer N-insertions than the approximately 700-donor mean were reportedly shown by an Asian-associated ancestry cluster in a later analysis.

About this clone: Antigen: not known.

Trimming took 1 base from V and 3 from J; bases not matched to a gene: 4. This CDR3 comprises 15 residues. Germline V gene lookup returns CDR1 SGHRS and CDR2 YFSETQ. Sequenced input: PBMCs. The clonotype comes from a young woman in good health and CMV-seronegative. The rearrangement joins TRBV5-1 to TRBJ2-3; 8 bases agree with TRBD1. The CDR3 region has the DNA TGCGCCAGCAGCTTGTTGGGACAGGTTACAGATACGCAGTATTTT. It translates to CASSLLGQVTDTQYF.